This is a list of T cell receptor beta chains from one sample in a study of PD-L1 blockade in urothelial cancer. TCRdb keeps only in-frame clones here, not all; method: immunoSEQ multiplex PCR. The sample has about 74,000 clones, roughly 84% seen once. The specimen comprised PBMCs, sampled around atezolizumab (anti-PD-L1) treatment. The receptors shown here come from a man aged 65 to 85 with urothelial cancer. CDR3s include the opening cysteine and the closing phenylalanine or tryptophan. D genes are given only for firm matches. Rows give clone size only sometimes, using once, few, many, or a class for an expanded clone.

J gene	V gene	clone size	D gene	CDR3 DNA	CDR3 protein
TRBJ2-1	TRBV10-3	.	.	TGTGCCACCGGACTACGCGAGAGAAGCTCCTACAATGAGCAGTTCTTC	CATGLRERSSYNEQFF
TRBJ2-7	TRBV28	few	TRBD1	TGTGCCAGCAGTTCGGGACAGCAGTCCTACGAGCAGTACTTC	CASSSGQQSYEQYF
TRBJ1-1	TRBV9	.	TRBD1	TGTGCCAGCAGCCTTACCGGGACAGGTAACACTGAAGCTTTCTTT	CASSLTGTGNTEAFF
TRBJ1-2	TRBV2	.	.	TGTGCCAGCAGTGATCGGGGGTATGGCTACACCTTC	CASSDRGYGYTF
TRBJ1-5	TRBV15	.	.	TGTGCCACCAGCAGCCGTCAGACGGGTCGGCCCCAGCATTTT	CATSSRQTGRPQHF
TRBJ1-2	TRBV2	.	.	TGTGCCACTACAAAGGCCGGGGGAAACGACTATGGCTACACCTTC	CATTKAGGNDYGYTF
TRBJ2-7	TRBV28	.	TRBD2	TGTGCCAGCAGTTCCGGGACTAGCGGTTCGGGGGAGCAGTACTTC	CASSSGTSGSGEQYF
TRBJ2-1	TRBV19	.	.	TGTGCCAGTAGTATAGAGGCGGGATTCTACAATGAGCAGTTCTTC	CASSIEAGFYNEQFF
TRBJ1-3	TRBV4-1	.	TRBD1	TGCGCCAGCAGCCAGGACAGGTTATCTGGAAACACCATATATTTT	CASSQDRLSGNTIYF
TRBJ1-2	TRBV27	few	.	TGTGCCAGCAGTCCGGACCGCCTCACAGGGACAAATAACTATGGCTACACCTTC	CASSPDRLTGTNNYGYTF
TRBJ2-7	TRBV7-7	.	.	TGTGCCAGCAGCTTAGGAACAGAGTACGAGCAGTACTTC	CASSLGTEYEQYF
TRBJ1-4	TRBV15	.	TRBD1	TGTGCCACCAGTTCGGAGACAGGGCTAGGTGAAAAACTGTTTTTT	CATSSETGLGEKLFF
TRBJ2-7	TRBV27	.	TRBD2	TGTGCCAGCAGTTTTACTAGCGGGAGCTACGAGCAGTACTTC	CASSFTSGSYEQYF
TRBJ2-5	TRBV5-5	.	TRBD2	TGTGCCAGCAGCCCCGGACTAGCGGGAGGCGAAGAGACCCAGTACTTC	CASSPGLAGGEETQYF
TRBJ2-7	TRBV27	few	.	TGTGCCAGCAGTTCGCCGACAACGAAGCCCCACTACGAGCAGTACTTC	CASSSPTTKPHYEQYF
TRBJ2-3	TRBV28	.	.	TGTGCCAGCACCCCACGGGGTGGGTTTAAGAATACGCAGTATTTT	CASTPRGGFKNTQYF
TRBJ2-3	TRBV2	.	.	TGTGCCAGGCGCCAGGGTACGCAGTATTTT	CARRQGTQYF
TRBJ1-1	TRBV6-6	.	TRBD1	TGTGCCAGCAGAAAGGACAGGAAAGAAGCTTTCTTT	CASRKDRKEAFF
TRBJ1-1	TRBV9	.	TRBD1	TGTGCCAGCAGCCCTGGGACAGGGCTCGGGTACCACACTGAAGCTTTCTTT	CASSPGTGLGYHTEAFF
TRBJ2-1	TRBV7-6	.	.	TGTGCCAGCAGCCCCCGACTGGACAATGAGCAGTTCTTC	CASSPRLDNEQFF
TRBJ2-4	TRBV7-9	.	TRBD2	TGTGCCAGCAGCCCGCGGCTAGCGGCCTATAAAAACATTCAGTACTTC	CASSPRLAAYKNIQYF
TRBJ2-7	TRBV28	once	.	TGTGCCAGCCGGGGATTCCCTTACGAGCAGTACTTC	CASRGFPYEQYF
TRBJ2-7	TRBV12-5	.	.	TGTGCTAGTGGTTTGGCACCAAGGGGGGGCCGAGACGGTTTGCGGTACGGGCAGTACTTC	CASGLAPRGGRDGLRYGQYF
TRBJ1-2	TRBV18	.	TRBD1	TGTGCCAGCTCCCCGGACAGGAACTATGGCTACACCTTC	CASSPDRNYGYTF
TRBJ2-1	TRBV5-1	once	TRBD2	TGCGCCAGCAGCTGGGAGAAGGGACTAGGCGGTTTAAATGAGCAGTTCTTC	CASSWEKGLGGLNEQFF
TRBJ1-2	TRBV5-6	.	TRBD1	TGTGCCAGCAGCTTTCAGGGGGCTGGGTATGGCTACACCTTC	CASSFQGAGYGYTF
TRBJ2-1	TRBV10-3	.	TRBD2	TGTGCCATCAGTGGAACACTAGCGGGAGAATATCTCTTC	CAISGTLAGEYLF
TRBJ1-1	TRBV7-8	.	.	TGTGCCAGCAGCTTAGTCCGGGGGGCTCGACCTATGAACACTGAAGCTTTCTTT	CASSLVRGARPMNTEAFF
TRBJ2-3	TRBV7-9	.	.	TGTGCCAGCAGATTAGGGACTTCCAGCACAGATACGCAGTATTTT	CASRLGTSSTDTQYF
TRBJ2-5	TRBV7-9	few	TRBD2	TGTGCCAGCAGCCCGTGGACTAGCGCCCAAGAGACCCAGTACTTC	CASSPWTSAQETQYF
TRBJ2-7	TRBV21-1	.	.	TGTGCCAGCAGAGAAAGTCCCGGGACTACCACTCTCCCCTACGAGCAGTACTTC	CASRESPGTTTLPYEQYF
TRBJ2-3	TRBV5-1	.	.	TGCGCCAGCAGGTACAGAGGGCGCGTAGATACGCAGTATTTT	CASRYRGRVDTQYF
TRBJ2-5	TRBV9	.	.	TGTGCCAGCAGCGTAGAGGGGTTTCGCCAAGAGACCCAGTACTTC	CASSVEGFRQETQYF
TRBJ1-2	TRBV6-1	.	TRBD1	TGTGCCAGCAGCCGGACAGGGATTTCTGGCTACACCTTC	CASSRTGISGYTF
TRBJ2-7	TRBV5-5	.	TRBD1	TGTGCCAGCAGCTTTGGACAGGGCGTCTACGAGCAGTACTTC	CASSFGQGVYEQYF
TRBJ2-1	TRBV2	.	TRBD1	TGTGCCAGCGAACGGCGTGGACCCGGGACAGGTGACAATGAGCAGTTCTTC	CASERRGPGTGDNEQFF
TRBJ1-1	TRBV18	.	.	TGTGCCAGCTCCCCAGCTATGAACACTGAAGCTTTCTTT	CASSPAMNTEAFF
TRBJ1-2	TRBV19	.	.	TGTGCCAGTAGTATGGGGGGTGCCTATGGCTACACCTTC	CASSMGGAYGYTF
TRBJ2-2	TRBV4-1	.	TRBD1	TGCGCCAGCAGCCAAGAGGGGACAGTGGCCGGGGAGCTGTTTTTT	CASSQEGTVAGELFF
TRBJ1-3	TRBV19	.	.	TGTGCCAGTTCGGGAAACACCATATATTTT	CASSGNTIYF
TRBJ1-5	TRBV27	.	.	TGTGCCAGCAGAAATCTGGGAGGCAATCAGCCCCAGCATTTT	CASRNLGGNQPQHF
TRBJ2-1	TRBV7-9	once	.	TGTGCCAGCAGCCGAACCCATGGGACTTTTCTCAACAATGAGCAGTTCTTC	CASSRTHGTFLNNEQFF
TRBJ2-5	TRBV19	.	.	TGTGCCAGTAGTACGGGGTCCCAAGAGACCCAGTACTTC	CASSTGSQETQYF
TRBJ1-3	TRBV4-1	.	.	TGCGCCAGCAGCCACCTCTTTGTCCCTGACACCATATATTTT	CASSHLFVPDTIYF
TRBJ2-2	TRBV9	few	TRBD2	TGTGCCAGCAGCGTACAAGCGGGAGGAATCGGGGAGCTGTTTTTT	CASSVQAGGIGELFF
TRBJ1-2	TRBV28	.	TRBD1	TGTGCCAGCAGCGGACAGGGTCCTTATGGCTACACCTTC	CASSGQGPYGYTF